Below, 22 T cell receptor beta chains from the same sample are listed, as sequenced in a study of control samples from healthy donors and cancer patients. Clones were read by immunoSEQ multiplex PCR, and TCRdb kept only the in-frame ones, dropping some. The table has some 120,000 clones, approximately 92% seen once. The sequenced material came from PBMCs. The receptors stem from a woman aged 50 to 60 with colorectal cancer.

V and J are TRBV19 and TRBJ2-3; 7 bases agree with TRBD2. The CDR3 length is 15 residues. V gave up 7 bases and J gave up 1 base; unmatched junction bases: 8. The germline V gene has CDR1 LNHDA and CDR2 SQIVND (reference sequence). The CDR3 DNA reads TGTGCCAGTAAGGAGAGGGAGGGGCGCACAGATACGCAGTATTTT. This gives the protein CASKEREGRTDTQYF.

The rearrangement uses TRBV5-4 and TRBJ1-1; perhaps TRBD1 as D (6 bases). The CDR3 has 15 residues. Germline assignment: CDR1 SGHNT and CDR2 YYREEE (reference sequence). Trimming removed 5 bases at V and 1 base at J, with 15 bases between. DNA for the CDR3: TGTGCCAGCAGTTCCGGGGGCGAGGCGAACACTGAAGCTTTCTTT. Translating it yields CASSSGGEANTEAFF.

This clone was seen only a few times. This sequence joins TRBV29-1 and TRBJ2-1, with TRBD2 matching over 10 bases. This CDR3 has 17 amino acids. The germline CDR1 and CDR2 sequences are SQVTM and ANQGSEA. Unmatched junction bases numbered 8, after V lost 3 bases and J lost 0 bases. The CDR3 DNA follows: TGCAGCGTTGATGGACTAGCGGTTTCAAGCTCCTACAATGAGCAGTTCTTC. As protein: CSVDGLAVSSSYNEQFF.

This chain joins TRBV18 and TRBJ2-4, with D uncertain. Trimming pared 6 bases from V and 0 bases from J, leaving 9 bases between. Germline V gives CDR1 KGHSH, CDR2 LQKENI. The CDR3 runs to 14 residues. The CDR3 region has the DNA TGTGCCAGCTCCGAAAGTCCAGCCAAAAACATTCAGTACTTC. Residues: CASSESPAKNIQYF. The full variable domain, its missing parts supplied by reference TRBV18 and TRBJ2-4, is NAGVMQNPRHLVRRRGQEARLRCSPMKGHSHVYWYRQLPEEGLKFMVYLQKENIIDESGMPKERFSAEFPKEGPSILRIQQVVRGDSAAYFCASSESPAKNIQYFGAGTRLSVL.

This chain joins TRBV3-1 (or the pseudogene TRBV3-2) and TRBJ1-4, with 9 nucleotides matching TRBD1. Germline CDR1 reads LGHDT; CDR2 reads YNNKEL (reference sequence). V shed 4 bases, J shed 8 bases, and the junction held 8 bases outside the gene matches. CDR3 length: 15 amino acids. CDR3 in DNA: TGTGCCAGCAGCCCGCGACAGGGGGGGCGGGAAAAACTGTTTTTT. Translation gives CASSPRQGGREKLFF.

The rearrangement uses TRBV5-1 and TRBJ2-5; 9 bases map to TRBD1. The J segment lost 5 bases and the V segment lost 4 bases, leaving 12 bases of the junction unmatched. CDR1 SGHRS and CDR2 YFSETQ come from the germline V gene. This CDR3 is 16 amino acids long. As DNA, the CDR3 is TGCGCCAGCAGCCCGGGGACAGGGATTTTACCGGAGACCCAGTACTTC. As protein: CASSPGTGILPETQYF.

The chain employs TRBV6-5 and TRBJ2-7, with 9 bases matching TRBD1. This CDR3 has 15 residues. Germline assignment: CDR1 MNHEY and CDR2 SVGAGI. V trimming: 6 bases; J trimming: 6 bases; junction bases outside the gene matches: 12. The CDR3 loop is CASRGSGTGNFEQYF. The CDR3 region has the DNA TGTGCCAGCAGGGGGTCCGGGACAGGGAACTTCGAGCAGTACTTC.

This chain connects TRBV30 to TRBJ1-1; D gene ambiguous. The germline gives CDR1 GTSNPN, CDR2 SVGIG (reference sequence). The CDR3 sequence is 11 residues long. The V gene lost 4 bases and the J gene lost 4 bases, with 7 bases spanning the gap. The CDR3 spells CAWKLSTEAFF. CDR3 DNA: TGTGCCTGGAAATTAAGCACTGAAGCTTTCTTT.

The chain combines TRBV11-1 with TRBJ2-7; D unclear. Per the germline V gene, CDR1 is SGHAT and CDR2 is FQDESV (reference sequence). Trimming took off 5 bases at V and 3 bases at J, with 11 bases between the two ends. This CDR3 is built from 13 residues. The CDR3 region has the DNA TGTGCCAGCAGCCTATCTCCTAGCTACGAGCAGTACTTC. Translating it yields CASSLSPSYEQYF.

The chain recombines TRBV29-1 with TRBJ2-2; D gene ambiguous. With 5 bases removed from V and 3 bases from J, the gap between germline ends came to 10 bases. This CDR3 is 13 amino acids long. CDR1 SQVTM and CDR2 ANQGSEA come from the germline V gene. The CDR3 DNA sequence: TGCAGCGTTCATGGGCCCGACACCGGGGAGCTGTTTTTT. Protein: CSVHGPDTGELFF.

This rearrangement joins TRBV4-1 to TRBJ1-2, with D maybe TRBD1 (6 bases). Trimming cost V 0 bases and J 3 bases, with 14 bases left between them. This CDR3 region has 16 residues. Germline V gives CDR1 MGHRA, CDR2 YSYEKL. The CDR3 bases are TGCGCCAGCAGCCAAGATCTTTCGGGGGGCGACTATGGCTACACCTTC. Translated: CASSQDLSGGDYGYTF.

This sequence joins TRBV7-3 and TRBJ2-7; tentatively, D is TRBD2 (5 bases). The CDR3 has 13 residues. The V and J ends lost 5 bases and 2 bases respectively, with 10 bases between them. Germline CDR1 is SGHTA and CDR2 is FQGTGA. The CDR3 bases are TGTGCCAGCAGCAACGGGGTGACCTACGAGCAGTACTTC. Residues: CASSNGVTYEQYF.

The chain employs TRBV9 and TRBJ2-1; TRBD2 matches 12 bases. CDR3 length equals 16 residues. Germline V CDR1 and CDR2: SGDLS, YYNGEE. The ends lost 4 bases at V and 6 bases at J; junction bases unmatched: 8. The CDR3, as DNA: TGTGCCAGCAGCCCCGGGGGACTAGCGGGCCGCAATGAGCAGTTCTTC. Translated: CASSPGGLAGRNEQFF.

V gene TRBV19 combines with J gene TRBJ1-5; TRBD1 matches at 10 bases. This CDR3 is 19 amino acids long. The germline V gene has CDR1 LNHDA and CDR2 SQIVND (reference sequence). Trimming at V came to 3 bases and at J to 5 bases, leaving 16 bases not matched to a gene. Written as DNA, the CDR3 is TGTGCCAGTAGTATGTCAGACAGGGGGCACCACGATGATGATCAGCCCCAGCATTTT. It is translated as CASSMSDRGHHDDDQPQHF.

CDR3 loop: CASSLAGLSGANVLTF. As DNA, the CDR3 is TGCGCCAGCAGCTTGGCCGGACTCTCTGGGGCCAACGTCCTGACTTTC. The rearrangement joins TRBV5-1 to TRBJ2-6; D may be TRBD2 (5 bases). This CDR3 region has 16 residues. V was trimmed by 0 bases and J by 0 bases, leaving 7 bases between them. Germline assignment: CDR1 SGHRS and CDR2 YFSETQ.

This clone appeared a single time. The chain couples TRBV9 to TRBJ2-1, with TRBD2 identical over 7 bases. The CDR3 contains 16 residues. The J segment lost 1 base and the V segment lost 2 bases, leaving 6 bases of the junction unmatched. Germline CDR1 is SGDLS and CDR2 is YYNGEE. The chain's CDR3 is CASSVEGRGSYNEQFF. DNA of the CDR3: TGTGCCAGCAGCGTCGAGGGGAGGGGATCCTACAATGAGCAGTTCTTC.

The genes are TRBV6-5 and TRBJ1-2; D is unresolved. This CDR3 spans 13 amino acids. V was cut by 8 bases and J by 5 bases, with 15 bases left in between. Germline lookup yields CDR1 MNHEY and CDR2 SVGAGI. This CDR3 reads CASSQPGPYGYTF. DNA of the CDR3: TGTGCCAGCTCCCAGCCCGGTCCATATGGCTACACCTTC.

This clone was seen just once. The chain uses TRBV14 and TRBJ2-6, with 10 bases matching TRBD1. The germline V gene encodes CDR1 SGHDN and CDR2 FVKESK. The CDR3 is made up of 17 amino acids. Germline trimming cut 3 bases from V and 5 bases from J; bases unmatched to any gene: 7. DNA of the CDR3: TGTGCCAGCAGCCACCGGGACAGGGGTAATTGGGCCAACGTCCTGACTTTC. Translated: CASSHRDRGNWANVLTF.

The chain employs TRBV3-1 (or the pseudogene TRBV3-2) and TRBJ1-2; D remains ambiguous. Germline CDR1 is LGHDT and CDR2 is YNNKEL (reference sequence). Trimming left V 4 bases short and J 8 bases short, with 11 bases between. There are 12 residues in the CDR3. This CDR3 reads CASSPGIHGYTF. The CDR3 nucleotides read TGTGCCAGCAGCCCCGGGATCCACGGCTACACCTTC.

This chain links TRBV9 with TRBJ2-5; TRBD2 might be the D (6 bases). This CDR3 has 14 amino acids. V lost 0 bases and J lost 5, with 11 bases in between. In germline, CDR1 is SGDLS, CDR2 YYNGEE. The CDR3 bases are TGTGCCAGCAGCGTAGACGGGGGTGCGGAGACCCAGTACTTC. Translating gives CASSVDGGAETQYF.

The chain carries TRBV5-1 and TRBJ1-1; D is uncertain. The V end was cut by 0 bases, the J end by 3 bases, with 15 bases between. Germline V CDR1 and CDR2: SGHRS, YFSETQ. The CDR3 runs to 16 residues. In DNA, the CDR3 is TGCGCCAGCAGCTTGGCCCCGGGAAGAAGGGACACTGAAGCTTTCTTT. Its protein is CASSLAPGRRDTEAFF.

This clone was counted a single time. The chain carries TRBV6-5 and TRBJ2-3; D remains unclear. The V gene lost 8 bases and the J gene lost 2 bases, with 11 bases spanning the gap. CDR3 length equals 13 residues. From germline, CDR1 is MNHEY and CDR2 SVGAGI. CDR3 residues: CASGREFTDTQYF. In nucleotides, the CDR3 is TGTGCCAGCGGACGAGAGTTCACAGATACGCAGTATTTT.